Sequencing of this T cell receptor (beta chain) was carried out in a study of response to subunit inactivated influenza vaccine. This clonotype was seen many times. From the RT-PCR reads, TCRdb called clonotypes with MiXCR, one entry per CDR3 protein. This table has approximately 500,000 distinct CDR3 sequences, around 25% appearing once. V lost 2 bases, J lost 10 bases, and 14 bases stayed unmatched. Germline V gene lookup returns CDR1 MDHEN and CDR2 SYDVKM. The CDR3 sequence is 16 residues long. The same sample was also studied in work on T cells expressing NK-cell markers. As reported in that work: TCR beta cDNA was generated via 5'RACE template switching incorporating UMIs. Obtained from sorted CD3+CD56+NKG2C+, CD3+CD56+NKG2C- and CD3+CD56-NKG2C+ T cells were the TCR beta repertoires. Among eight sequenced donors, seven carried HCMV seropositivity while one was seronegative.

The chain uses TRBV28 and TRBJ2-3, with 8 bases lining up with TRBD2. The source of this sequence is a man over 45 who received an inactivated influenza vaccine. The material was CD4+ T cells sorted from PBMCs, obtained roughly 12 days after vaccination. CDR3: CASSLGALGAGVAQYF. The CDR3 coding sequence is TGTGCCAGCAGTTTAGGGGCTCTAGGAGCGGGAGTTGCGCAGTATTTT. The complete variable domain, with remaining parts taken from reference TRBV28 and TRBJ2-3, reads DVKVTQSSRYLVKRTGEKVFLECVQDMDHENMFWYRQDPGLGLRLIYFSYDVKMKEKGDIPEGYSVSREKKERFSLILESASTNQTSMYLCASSLGALGAGVAQYFGPGTRLTVL.